The clone carrying this TCR beta chain has a count of ten or more. Its specificity is not known. TCRdb fed the reads into MiXCR, producing one record per CDR3 protein. The sample comprises about 310,000 distinct CDR3 sequences, around a sixth of which are singletons, and 12% rests with the top ten. The V gene's germline CDR1 is SGHTA and CDR2 FQGNSA. The CDR3 runs 14 residues. The germline V and J ends were trimmed by 0 bases and 9 bases, with 12 bases remaining between them. The data originate from a study of T cell repertoires in cytomegalovirus infection. Study summary: CMV infection plus the matching HLA type was flagged by public TCR beta signatures.

Overall study findings and caveats: The ex vivo response was dominated by HLA-C-restricted CMV-specific TCR beta clonotypes. Totalled public TCR beta family frequency picked out people who carried CMV plus the relevant HLA.

The V and J genes are TRBV7-2 and TRBJ2-1, with D perhaps matching TRBD1 (7 bases). Specimen: PBMCs. The clonotype comes from a human donor in good health (CMV status not recorded). Some clones in this sample may be carry-over from other donors' samples. CDR3 bases: TGTGCCAGCAGCTTAGCAGGCCAGGGGGGTGAGCAGTTCTTC. It specifies CASSLAGQGGEQFF.